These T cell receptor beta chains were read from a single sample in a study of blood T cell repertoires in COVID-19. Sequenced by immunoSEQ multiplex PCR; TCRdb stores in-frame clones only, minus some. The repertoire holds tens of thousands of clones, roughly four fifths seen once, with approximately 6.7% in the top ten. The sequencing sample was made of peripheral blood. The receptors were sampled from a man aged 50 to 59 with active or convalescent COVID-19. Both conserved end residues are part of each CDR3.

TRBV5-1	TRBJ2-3	CASSIAGDSTDTQYF
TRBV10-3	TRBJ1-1	CAISDSGHRAGNTEAFF
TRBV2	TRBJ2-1	CASSEEGGQGNEQFF
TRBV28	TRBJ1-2	CASLPGTGLYGYTF
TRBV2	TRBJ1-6	CASSERGTGKRGDNSPLHF
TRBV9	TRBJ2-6	CASTGSGANVLTF
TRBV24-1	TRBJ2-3	CATSGTSGSGTQYF
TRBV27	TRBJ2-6	CASRSGGNSGANVLTF
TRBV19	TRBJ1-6	CASSRPRQGSSPLHF
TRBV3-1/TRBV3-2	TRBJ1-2	CASSQRVSSYGYTF
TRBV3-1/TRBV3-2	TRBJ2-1	CASRGGLDEQFF
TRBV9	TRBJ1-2	CASSADGTAVYGYTF
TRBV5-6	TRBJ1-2	CASSRDRANYGYTF
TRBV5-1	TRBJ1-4	CASSDHGQSNEKLFF
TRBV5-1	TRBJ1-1	CASSLGYRGRNTEAFF
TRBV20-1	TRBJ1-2	CSASPRQASNGYTF
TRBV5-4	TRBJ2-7	CASSRGQGAFYEQYF
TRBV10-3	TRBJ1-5	CAIGRQGDEYSNQPQHF
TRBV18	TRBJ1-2	CASSADGQEPYGYTF
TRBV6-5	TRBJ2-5	CASSLTSGPQETQYF
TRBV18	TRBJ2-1	CASSRLDGEQFF
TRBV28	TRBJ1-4	CASSFLGQGFEKLFF
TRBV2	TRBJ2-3	CASSARDTQYF